What follows describes a single T cell receptor (beta chain). Only in-frame clones appear in the TCRdb table, and some are missing; sequencing was by immunoSEQ multiplex PCR. The table records some 250,000 clones, roughly 80% of them present only once. The data originate from a study of blood T cell repertoires in COVID-19. Whole-study context: Sites in the United States, Italy and Spain provided acute and convalescent COVID-19 samples. Sources were T cells, B-cell-depleted T cells, or PBMCs; the material itself was cDNA or gDNA.

The CDR3 runs to 15 residues. Per germline, CDR1 SGHTA and CDR2 FQGNSA. The V and J ends lost 5 bases and 0 bases respectively, with 10 bases between them. The chain links TRBV7-2 to TRBJ1-4, with D tentatively TRBD1 (6 bases). Specimen: peripheral blood. This receptor was taken from a woman of 80 years or more with acute or convalescent COVID-19. CDR3 in amino acids: CASSTDSATNEKLFF. CDR3 DNA sequence: TGTGCCAGCAGCACGGACAGTGCAACTAATGAAAAACTGTTTTTT.